Given below is one TCR beta chain in context. As yet, its antigen is unknown. The data were obtained in a study of T cell responses to AZD1222 COVID-19 vaccine. Overall study findings and caveats: White British donors predominated, females outnumbered males, and clonal diversity was possibly underestimated.

Method: immunoSEQ multiplex PCR; TCRdb's copy keeps in-frame clones and lacks some. The sample has some 150,000 clones; roughly 88% are singletons. V was clipped by 4 bases and J by 7 bases, with 12 bases between them. There are 14 residues in the CDR3. Germline V gives CDR1 SGDLS, CDR2 YYNGEE. The rearrangement links TRBV9 to TRBJ1-6; D call uncertain. Specimen: peripheral blood, collected on day 0 of MenACWY control vaccination. The receptor was derived from an adult in good health. The chain's CDR3 is CASSPDEGNSPLHF. CDR3 in DNA: TGTGCCAGCAGCCCCGATGAGGGCAATTCACCCCTCCACTTT.